The source of this T cell receptor (beta chain) is a study of blood T cell repertoires in COVID-19. CDR3 size: 13 residues. Trimming stripped 5 bases from V and 5 bases from J, with 12 bases between. The germline CDR1 and CDR2 sequences are MGHRA and YSYEKL. This clone has only one observation. Individuals drawn from under 30 US areas were about 18 to 95 years old. Some clones are missing from TCRdb's copy, which holds only in-frame ones; the method was immunoSEQ multiplex PCR. In the table there are about 300,000 clones, nearly 90% of which are singletons. This sequence joins TRBV4-1 and TRBJ1-1, with a tentative D call TRBD1 (5 bases). Sequencing was performed on PBMCs or T cells enriched from blood (not recorded which). This receptor was taken from a woman in her twenties or thirties who had recovered from COVID-19. CDR3 sequence reads: CASSIPGGTEAFF. DNA of the CDR3: TGCGCCAGCAGCATCCCGGGGGGGACTGAAGCTTTCTTT.